This T cell receptor beta chain originates from a study of blood T cell repertoires in COVID-19. Whole-study context: Both acute and convalescent COVID-19 samples were obtained from the United States, Italy and Spain.

Enrolled during active infection, Seattle patients were then followed longitudinally. Original analysis: Estimates of nucleated cell counts were drawn from the amplification of reference gene primers. The repertoire was sequenced with immunoSEQ multiplex PCR; TCRdb's copy has only in-frame clones and lacks some. From that table come the V and J calls and clone size; the DNA was used to work out D and trimming. Of roughly 200,000 clones detected, 75% to 85% appear once; the ten largest clones hold 1.3%. Trimming took off 3 bases at V and 0 bases at J, with 9 bases between the two ends. CDR3 length: 15 amino acids. CDR1 MNHEY and CDR2 SMNVEV come from the germline V gene (reference sequence).

J is TRBJ2-1 and V is TRBV27; D is unclear. The sample was peripheral blood. The source is a young woman with COVID-19, enrolled during active disease. The CDR3 region is CASSLRRSSYNEQFF. The CDR3 DNA reads TGTGCCAGCAGTTTGAGGCGGAGCTCCTACAATGAGCAGTTCTTC.